This T cell receptor (beta chain) appears in the sequencing data of a study of cytomegalovirus exposure and HLA in healthy donors. In regard to this clone: The antigen remains unidentified.

The CDR3 is 14 residues long. The V end was cut by 4 bases, the J end by 5 bases, with 14 bases between. Germline V gene lookup returns CDR1 SNHLY and CDR2 FYNNEI. Regarding the study as a whole: In vitro work confirmed that a few CMV-associated chains recognize CMV antigens. Analysis was carried out at a later point, and it linked a missense DCLRE1C variant to TCR beta V- and J-gene trimming. As was reported, the HLA-A and HLA-B alleles of most subjects were accurately predicted from TCR beta sequences.

The PCR contained 60 Vbeta and 13 Jbeta primers. Assay: immunoSEQ multiplex PCR; the TCRdb copy retains only in-frame clones and omits some. The table includes roughly 180,000 clones, roughly 80% detected once. This rearrangement joins TRBV2 to TRBJ1-1; TRBD1 might be the D (5 bases). Sample: PBMCs. The TCR comes from a female donor in good health and CMV-seronegative. DNA for the CDR3: TGTGCCAGCAGTGGGGTGCGGGGCAGGACTGAAGCTTTCTTT. It translates to CASSGVRGRTEAFF.